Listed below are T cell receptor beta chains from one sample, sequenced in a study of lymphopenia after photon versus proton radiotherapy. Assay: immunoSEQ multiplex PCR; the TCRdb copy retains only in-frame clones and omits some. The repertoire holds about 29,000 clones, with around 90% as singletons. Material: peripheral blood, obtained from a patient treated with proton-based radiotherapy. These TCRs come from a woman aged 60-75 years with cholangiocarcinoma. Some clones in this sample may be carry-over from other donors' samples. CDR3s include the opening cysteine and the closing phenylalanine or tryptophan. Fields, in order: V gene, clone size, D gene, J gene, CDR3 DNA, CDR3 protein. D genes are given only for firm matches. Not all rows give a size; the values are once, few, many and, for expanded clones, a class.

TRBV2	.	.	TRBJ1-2	TGTGCCAGCAGTGCGCTGGGGTCGAGGGGCTATGGCTACACCTTC	CASSALGSRGYGYTF
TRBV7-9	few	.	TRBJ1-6	TGTGCCAGCAGCTCCGGGACATTCAATTCACCCCTCCACTTT	CASSSGTFNSPLHF
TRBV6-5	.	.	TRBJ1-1	TGTGCCAGCAGTTACTCCCGGGCCTTGAACACTGAAGCTTTCTTT	CASSYSRALNTEAFF
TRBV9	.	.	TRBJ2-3	TGTGCCAGCAGCGAAAAGACAGTCCGAACAGATACGCAGTATTTT	CASSEKTVRTDTQYF
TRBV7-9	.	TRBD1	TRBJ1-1	TGTGCCAGCAGCTTAGAAGGCAGGGGGAAAGCTTTCTTT	CASSLEGRGKAFF
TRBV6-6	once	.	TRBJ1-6	TGTGCCACGGCGGACCAACAGCCACCGAATTCACCCCTCCACTTT	CATADQQPPNSPLHF
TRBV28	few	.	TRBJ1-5	TGTGCCAGCAACCCCAGCCCGGGTCAGCCCCAGCATTTT	CASNPSPGQPQHF
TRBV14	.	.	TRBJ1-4	TGTGCCAGCAGTCTCAATTCCGGGACCCACCCTGTCTTT	CASSLNSGTHPVF
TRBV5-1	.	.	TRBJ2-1	TGCGCCAGCAGCCGTGGGGTCTCTCCGGGTGGGGGTGAGCAGTTCTTC	CASSRGVSPGGGEQFF
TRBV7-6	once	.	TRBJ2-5	TGTGCCAGCAGCTTAGTGGGCCAAGAGACCCAGTACTTC	CASSLVGQETQYF
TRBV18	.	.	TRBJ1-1	TGTGCCAGCTCACCAAATAATAATCGGGAAGCTTTCTTT	CASSPNNNREAFF
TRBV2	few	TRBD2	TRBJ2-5	TGTGCCAGCAGTGTGGGGGGAGGGGAGACCCAGTACTTC	CASSVGGGETQYF
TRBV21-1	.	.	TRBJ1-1	TGTGCCAGCAGCAACCCTTGGGGGACAAATGTTGTCTTT	CASSNPWGTNVVF
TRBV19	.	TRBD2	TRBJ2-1	TGTGCCAGTAGTATCCCGGGGGGGTACAATGAGCAGTTCTTC	CASSIPGGYNEQFF
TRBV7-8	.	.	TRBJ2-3	TGTGCCAGCAGCTTAGTATCCACAGATACGCAGTATTTT	CASSLVSTDTQYF
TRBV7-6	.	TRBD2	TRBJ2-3	TGTGCCAGCAGCTTAGTGAGGCCTAGCGGGAGTGGTGCAGATACGCAGTATTTT	CASSLVRPSGSGADTQYF
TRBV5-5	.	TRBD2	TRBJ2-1	TGTGCCAGCAGCTTACTAGCGGGGGGGCCCTATGAGCAGTTCTTC	CASSLLAGGPYEQFF
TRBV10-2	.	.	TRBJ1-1	TGCGCTAGCAGGGATACAAGCGAAGCTTTCTTT	CASRDTSEAFF
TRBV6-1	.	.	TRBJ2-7	TGTGCCAGCAGTGCAGACAGATTTCCGCTCGAGCAGTACTTC	CASSADRFPLEQYF
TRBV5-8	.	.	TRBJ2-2	TGTGCCAGCAGCTTGGATCGGGGGCTCCGAACCGGGGAGCTGTTTTTT	CASSLDRGLRTGELFF
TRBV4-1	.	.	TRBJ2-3	TGCGCCAGCAGCCAAGATACCAAGTTGGCGTATCCGCAGTATTTT	CASSQDTKLAYPQYF
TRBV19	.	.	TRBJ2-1	TGTGCCAGTAGTATCAGAAAGGTTTGGGACTCCTACAATGAGCAGTTCTTC	CASSIRKVWDSYNEQFF
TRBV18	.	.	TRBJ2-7	TGTGCCAGCTTAAAGGAGCCCCTCTCCTACGAGCAGTACTTC	CASLKEPLSYEQYF
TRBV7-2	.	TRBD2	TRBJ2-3	TGTGCCAGCAGCTTGAATAAGCTAGCGGGGCGGCACACAGATACGCAGTATTTT	CASSLNKLAGRHTDTQYF
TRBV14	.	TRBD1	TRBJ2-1	TGTGCCAGCAGCGTGGACAGGAGATCAATGAAGCAGTTCTTC	CASSVDRRSMKQFF
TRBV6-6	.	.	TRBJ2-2	TGTGCCAGCAGTTATGGCACAGCGAACACCGGGGAGCTGTTTTTT	CASSYGTANTGELFF
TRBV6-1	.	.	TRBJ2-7	TGTGCCAGCAGTGAAGTGGTCCTTGGCGGGGCACCCTACGAGCAGTACTTC	CASSEVVLGGAPYEQYF
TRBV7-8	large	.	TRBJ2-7	TGTGCCAGCAGCTTAGCGGAAGCGGAGTTTTACGAGCAGTACTTC	CASSLAEAEFYEQYF
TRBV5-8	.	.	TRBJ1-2	TGTGCCAGCGGGATAGCGGGACCAACTAACTATGGCTACACCTTC	CASGIAGPTNYGYTF
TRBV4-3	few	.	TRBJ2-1	TGCGCCAGCAGCGGGAGCAATGAGCAGTTCTTC	CASSGSNEQFF
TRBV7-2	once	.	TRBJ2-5	TGTGCCAGCAGCTTAGAAGGAGGTCAAGAGACCCAGTACTTC	CASSLEGGQETQYF
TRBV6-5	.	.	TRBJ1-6	TGTGCCAGCAGTCCTTCGGTCGATAATTCACCCCTCCACTTT	CASSPSVDNSPLHF
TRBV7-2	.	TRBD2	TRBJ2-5	TGTGCCAGCAGACCGGGACTAGCCCAAGAGACCCAGTACTTC	CASRPGLAQETQYF
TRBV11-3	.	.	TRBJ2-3	TGTGCCAGCAGCTTAGGGGAGAGGAGGACAGATACGCAGTATTTT	CASSLGERRTDTQYF
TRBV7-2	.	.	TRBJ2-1	TGTGCCAGCAGCTTAGAGGCAGGGCCGGCGACTAACAATGAGCAGTTCTTC	CASSLEAGPATNNEQFF
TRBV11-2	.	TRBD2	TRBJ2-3	TGTGCCAGCAGCTTAGAGGGCGGGAGGGGGTTGCGGACAGATACGCAGTATTTT	CASSLEGGRGLRTDTQYF
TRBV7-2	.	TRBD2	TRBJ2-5	TGTGCCAGCAGCTTCGGGGGACTAGCGGGAGAAGGGACCCAGTACTTC	CASSFGGLAGEGTQYF
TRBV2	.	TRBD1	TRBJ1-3	TGTGCCAGCAGTTCTGAGGCAGGGGGCCCAAACACCATATATTTT	CASSSEAGGPNTIYF
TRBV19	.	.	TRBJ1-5	TGTGCCAGTAGCAAATGGACAGATTATAGCAATCAGCCCCAGCATTTT	CASSKWTDYSNQPQHF
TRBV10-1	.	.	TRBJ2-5	TGCGCCAGCAGCCGGGCTACCCAAGAGACCCAGTACTTC	CASSRATQETQYF
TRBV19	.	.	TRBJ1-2	TGTGCCAGTAGTAATACAGGGCGCTATGGCTACACCTTC	CASSNTGRYGYTF
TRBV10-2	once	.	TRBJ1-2	TGCGCCAGCAGCCAGACTGGGAATGGCTACACCTTC	CASSQTGNGYTF
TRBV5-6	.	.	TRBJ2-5	TGTGCCAGCAGCGGCGGCCTCTTTGGGGGCACCCAGTACTTC	CASSGGLFGGTQYF
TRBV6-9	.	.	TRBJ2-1	TGTGCCAGCAGTTCCGGGACCCTGACCTACAATGAGCAGTTCTTC	CASSSGTLTYNEQFF
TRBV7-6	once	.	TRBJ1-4	TGTGCCAGCAGCTTAGGAGGGATCAGAGAAAAACTGTTTTTT	CASSLGGIREKLFF
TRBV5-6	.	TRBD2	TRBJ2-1	TGTGCCAGCAGCTTGGGACTACTAGCGGGAGCCCTCTACAATGAGCAGTTCTTC	CASSLGLLAGALYNEQFF
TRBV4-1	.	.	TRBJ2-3	TGCGCCAGCAGCACCGGCAGGAATACGCAGTATTTT	CASSTGRNTQYF
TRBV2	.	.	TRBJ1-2	TGTGCCAGCAGTTTGGACAGAGTTAACTATGGCTACACCTTC	CASSLDRVNYGYTF
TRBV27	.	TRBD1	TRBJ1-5	TGTGCCAGCAGTAAGGACAGGGGGTCATATGGTAGCAATCAGCCCCAGCATTTT	CASSKDRGSYGSNQPQHF
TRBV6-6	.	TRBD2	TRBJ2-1	TGTGCCAGCGAGGGACTAGCGGGGGACAATGAGCAGTTCTTC	CASEGLAGDNEQFF
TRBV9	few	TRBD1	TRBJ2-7	TGTGCCAGCAGCTCAAGACAGGGGGCCATGTCCTACGAGCAGTACTTC	CASSSRQGAMSYEQYF
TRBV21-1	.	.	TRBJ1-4	TGTGCCAGCAGAAAACCGAAAAGGGGGACAGGGGGATGGTCGATGACTAATGAAAAACTGTTTTTT	CASRKPKRGTGGWSMTNEKLFF
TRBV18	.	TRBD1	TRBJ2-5	TGTGCCAGCTCACCCCGGACAGGAAAAGAGACCCAGTACTTC	CASSPRTGKETQYF
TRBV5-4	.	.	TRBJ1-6	TGTGCCAGCAGCTTGTGGGAGGGTGACCTCAGTTCACCCCTCCACTTT	CASSLWEGDLSSPLHF
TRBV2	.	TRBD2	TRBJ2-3	TGTGCCAGCAGCACTAGCGGGCCAACAGATACGCAGTATTTT	CASSTSGPTDTQYF
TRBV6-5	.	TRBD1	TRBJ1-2	TGTGCCAGCAGTCGGGACAGTTATGGCTACACCTTC	CASSRDSYGYTF
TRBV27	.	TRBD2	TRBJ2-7	TGTGCCAGCAGTTTATCTGACCCAGGGACTATAGGATCTTCCGAGCAGTACTTC	CASSLSDPGTIGSSEQYF